This TCR beta chain was sequenced for a study of blood T cell repertoires in COVID-19. Study summary: Both acute and convalescent COVID-19 samples were obtained from the United States, Italy and Spain. Sample material is recorded as cDNA or gDNA derived from T cells, B-cell-depleted T cells, or PBMCs.

As originally analysed: Researchers report that nucleated cell counts were estimated from reference gene primer amplification. The assay was immunoSEQ multiplex PCR, and TCRdb's table has in-frame clones only and misses some. The V and J calls and the clone size are those of that table, but D and trimming were determined from the DNA. This sample has 250,000 to 350,000 clones, with around four fifths found just once. Between the trimmed V and J ends, which lost 8 bases and 10 bases, there was a span of 23 bases. CDR1 and CDR2 (germline): MNHEY, SMNVEV (reference sequence). The CDR3 spans 14 residues.

The sequencing sample was made of peripheral blood. J is TRBJ1-1 and V is TRBV27, with D possibly being TRBD1 (6 bases). This clonotype was sampled from a woman aged 50 to 60 with active or convalescent COVID-19. The CDR3 bases are TGTGCCAGCTCAATGAAGGGGGAGGGTGGTCCAGCTTTCTTT. It yields the protein CASSMKGEGGPAFF.